Listed below are T cell receptor beta chains from one sample, sequenced in a study of neoadjuvant anti-PD-1 for oral cavity cancer. Using immunoSEQ multiplex PCR, the repertoire was profiled, and TCRdb retains in-frame clones only, with some absent. The table shows tens of thousands of clones, with 83% occurring only once. Sequencing used PBMCs, obtained before nivolumab (anti-PD-1) treatment. The receptors derive from a person between 40 and 79 years old with oral cavity squamous cell carcinoma. The conserved cysteine and the conserved F or W are not part of the CDR3 here. Each record gives: V gene, D gene, J gene, clone size, CDR3 protein. The D gene is left open where the match is weak. Some rows mark clone size as missing; the rest say once, few, many or name a class of expanded clone.

>TRBV29-1|NA|TRBJ1-1|few
SVDTGLNAEAF
>TRBV11-1|TRBD1|TRBJ2-1|NA
ASSTQGAGGNEQF
>TRBV7-9|TRBD2|TRBJ2-7|NA
ASSPPWGGMEQY
>TRBV20-1|NA|TRBJ1-1|NA
SAWWTEAF
>TRBV5-8|NA|TRBJ1-1|few
ASSPFHRVTEAF
>TRBV2|TRBD1|TRBJ2-7|few
AAHRGQRYEQY
>TRBV28|NA|TRBJ1-3|NA
ASSRGTGNTIY
>TRBV15|NA|TRBJ2-7|NA
ATSRDRNRARDYEQY
>TRBV5-4|NA|TRBJ2-5|NA
ASSKSQLQETQY
>TRBV6-1|NA|TRBJ2-2|NA
ASSGTNTGELF
>TRBV9|TRBD1|TRBJ1-3|NA
ASSATTGLGNTIY
>TRBV5-4|NA|TRBJ1-2|NA
ASSLDTLYGYT
>TRBV28|NA|TRBJ1-2|few
ACYGGGHGNLYGYT
>TRBV12-1|NA|TRBJ2-7|NA
ASSCCGQTYEQY
>TRBV5-8|NA|TRBJ1-2|NA
ASSTDPNYGYT
>TRBV6-5|TRBD1|TRBJ1-1|NA
ASRLQGAEAF
>TRBV7-6|NA|TRBJ1-2|NA
ASSRILDGYYGYT
>TRBV7-2|NA|TRBJ1-2|NA
ASSLALQGSGYT
>TRBV5-1|TRBD2|TRBJ2-1|NA
ASSLDGRADNEQF
>TRBV27|TRBD2|TRBJ2-5|NA
ASSIPGTSRETQY
>TRBV9|TRBD1|TRBJ1-2|NA
ASSINFGTGDNYGYT
>TRBV14|NA|TRBJ2-5|once
ASSQDRDAQY
>TRBV6-6|NA|TRBJ1-5|NA
ASSQGNQPQH
>TRBV20-1|NA|TRBJ2-7|NA
SASTGYEQY
>TRBV13|TRBD1|TRBJ1-2|NA
ASSGRTGSYT
>TRBV5-6|TRBD1|TRBJ1-6|NA
ASSSPTGGYNSPLH
>TRBV6-4|NA|TRBJ2-1|NA
ASSDSWWNNEQF
>TRBV11-2|NA|TRBJ2-1|NA
ASSLEQVSEQF